This is a list of T cell receptor beta chains from one sample in a study of radiation and T cells in renal cell carcinoma. The data were produced by immunoSEQ multiplex PCR, yet TCRdb's version contains in-frame clones alone and is incomplete. The sample consists of 120,000 to 150,000 clones, 86% of them appearing once. This material consisted of blood, taken from a patient whose treatment included radiotherapy and nephrectomy. Source of these receptors: a woman between 50 and 59 years old with renal cell carcinoma. Both conserved end residues are part of each CDR3. D genes are given only for firm matches. Size is stated for part of the rows, as once, few or many counts, or as a class when the clone is expanded.

d_call j_call clone_size v_call cdr3_length cdr3_nt cdr3_aa
- TRBJ2-6 - TRBV29-1 15 TGCAGCGTTGAAGAGGGGGGTGGTGGGGCCAACGTCCTGACTTTC CSVEEGGGGANVLTF
- TRBJ2-3 once TRBV4-2 15 TGTGCCAGCAGCCAAGATCCACTAGTGGGAGATACGCAGTATTTT CASSQDPLVGDTQYF
TRBD2 TRBJ2-1 - TRBV11-2 14 TGTGCCAGCAGTCCGGGACTAGCGGGGGCTTGGCAGTTCTTC CASSPGLAGAWQFF
- TRBJ1-4 - TRBV5-4 16 TGTGCCAGCAGCTTGGAGGGAGGCAGGGCGAATGAAAAACTGTTTTTT CASSLEGGRANEKLFF
TRBD2 TRBJ2-3 - TRBV5-1 15 TGCGCCAGCAGACCCGGGACTAGCGCTTCAGATACGCAGTATTTT CASRPGTSASDTQYF
- TRBJ1-1 - TRBV5-1 15 TGCGCCAGCAGCTTGGCGGGGGAAGGGAACACTGAAGCTTTCTTT CASSLAGEGNTEAFF
- TRBJ1-5 - TRBV6-1 14 TGTGCCAGCATCCCCGGGGGGGGGAATCAGCCCCAGCATTTT CASIPGGGNQPQHF
- TRBJ2-7 - TRBV6-1 13 TGTGCCAGCAGTGATGGCCTGGGGAGGGAGCAGTACTTC CASSDGLGREQYF
- TRBJ2-1 - TRBV6-1 13 TGTGCCAGCAGTTTCAGCCAGGACAATGAGCAGTTCTTC CASSFSQDNEQFF
- TRBJ2-7 - TRBV29-1 13 TGCAGCGTTGGACAGGACACCATCTACGAGCAGTACTTC CSVGQDTIYEQYF
- TRBJ1-1 - TRBV6-4 16 TGTGCCAGCAGTGAGACGACAGACATAATGAACACTGAAGCTTTCTTT CASSETTDIMNTEAFF
TRBD1 TRBJ1-2 once TRBV28 15 TGTGCCAGCAGTTTTCGGACAGGGGATAACTATGGCTACACCTTC CASSFRTGDNYGYTF